This T cell receptor (beta chain) came from a study of T cell responses to AZD1222 COVID-19 vaccine. Findings and caveats of the study: Donors, mostly white British, included more females; clonal diversity was possibly underestimated.

Generated by immunoSEQ multiplex PCR, the TCRdb table keeps only in-frame clones and is missing some. This sample has around 150,000 clones, with approximately 80% found just once. Both ends counted, the CDR3 spans 17 residues. CDR1 and CDR2 (germline): SGHVS, FQNEAQ. For this clone: Its antigen remains unidentified. It is unclear where the CDR3 begins or ends on the DNA, so no DNA is shown, and the CDR3 is as TCRdb lists it.

The sequencing used peripheral blood, collected on day 0 of AZD1222 vaccination. The clonotype comes from an adult in good health. The chain has TRBV7-8 and TRBJ2-3. CDR3 in amino acids: CASSFRGRVPNTDTQYF.